The rows below give T cell receptor beta chains drawn from one sample of a study of blood T cell repertoires in COVID-19. Some clones are missing from TCRdb's copy, which holds only in-frame ones; the method was immunoSEQ multiplex PCR. The sample has about 56,000 clones; around 84% are singletons. Sequenced: peripheral blood. The receptors derive from a woman older than 75 with acute or convalescent COVID-19. CDR3s include the opening cysteine and the closing phenylalanine or tryptophan. Clone size is shown for a subset of rows, as once, few, many or a class of expanded clone.

j_call: TRBJ1-1; v_call: TRBV12-3/TRBV12-4; clone_size: .; cdr3_aa: CASNLQGRTEAFF
j_call: TRBJ2-3; v_call: TRBV7-2; clone_size: .; cdr3_aa: CASSSQPGTTTDTQYF
j_call: TRBJ2-7; v_call: TRBV5-4; clone_size: .; cdr3_aa: CASSLFGSYEQYF
j_call: TRBJ1-1; v_call: TRBV5-1; clone_size: .; cdr3_aa: CASSLVDMNTEAFF
j_call: TRBJ1-5; v_call: TRBV12-5; clone_size: .; cdr3_aa: CASGLDRPSNQPQHF
j_call: TRBJ1-6; v_call: TRBV9; clone_size: once; cdr3_aa: CASSVGPGQAASPLHF
j_call: TRBJ1-1; v_call: TRBV5-6; clone_size: .; cdr3_aa: CASSLYRGSTEAFF
j_call: TRBJ1-1; v_call: TRBV2; clone_size: .; cdr3_aa: CASTSGSLSGAFF
j_call: TRBJ1-4; v_call: TRBV11-2; clone_size: .; cdr3_aa: CASSLSISREKLFF
j_call: TRBJ1-2; v_call: TRBV6-5; clone_size: .; cdr3_aa: CASRSTGSGYTF
j_call: TRBJ2-3; v_call: TRBV7-9; clone_size: .; cdr3_aa: CASRSTSGGPRTDTQYF
j_call: TRBJ2-3; v_call: TRBV21-1; clone_size: .; cdr3_aa: CARKRGGSTDTQYF
j_call: TRBJ1-6; v_call: TRBV28; clone_size: few; cdr3_aa: CASSLDRDGVSPLHF
j_call: TRBJ2-2; v_call: TRBV11-2; clone_size: once; cdr3_aa: CASSFPSGGPNTGELFF
j_call: TRBJ1-3; v_call: TRBV10-3; clone_size: .; cdr3_aa: CAISGGTFSGNTIYF
j_call: TRBJ1-1; v_call: TRBV5-1; clone_size: .; cdr3_aa: CASSPLGILGSTEAFF